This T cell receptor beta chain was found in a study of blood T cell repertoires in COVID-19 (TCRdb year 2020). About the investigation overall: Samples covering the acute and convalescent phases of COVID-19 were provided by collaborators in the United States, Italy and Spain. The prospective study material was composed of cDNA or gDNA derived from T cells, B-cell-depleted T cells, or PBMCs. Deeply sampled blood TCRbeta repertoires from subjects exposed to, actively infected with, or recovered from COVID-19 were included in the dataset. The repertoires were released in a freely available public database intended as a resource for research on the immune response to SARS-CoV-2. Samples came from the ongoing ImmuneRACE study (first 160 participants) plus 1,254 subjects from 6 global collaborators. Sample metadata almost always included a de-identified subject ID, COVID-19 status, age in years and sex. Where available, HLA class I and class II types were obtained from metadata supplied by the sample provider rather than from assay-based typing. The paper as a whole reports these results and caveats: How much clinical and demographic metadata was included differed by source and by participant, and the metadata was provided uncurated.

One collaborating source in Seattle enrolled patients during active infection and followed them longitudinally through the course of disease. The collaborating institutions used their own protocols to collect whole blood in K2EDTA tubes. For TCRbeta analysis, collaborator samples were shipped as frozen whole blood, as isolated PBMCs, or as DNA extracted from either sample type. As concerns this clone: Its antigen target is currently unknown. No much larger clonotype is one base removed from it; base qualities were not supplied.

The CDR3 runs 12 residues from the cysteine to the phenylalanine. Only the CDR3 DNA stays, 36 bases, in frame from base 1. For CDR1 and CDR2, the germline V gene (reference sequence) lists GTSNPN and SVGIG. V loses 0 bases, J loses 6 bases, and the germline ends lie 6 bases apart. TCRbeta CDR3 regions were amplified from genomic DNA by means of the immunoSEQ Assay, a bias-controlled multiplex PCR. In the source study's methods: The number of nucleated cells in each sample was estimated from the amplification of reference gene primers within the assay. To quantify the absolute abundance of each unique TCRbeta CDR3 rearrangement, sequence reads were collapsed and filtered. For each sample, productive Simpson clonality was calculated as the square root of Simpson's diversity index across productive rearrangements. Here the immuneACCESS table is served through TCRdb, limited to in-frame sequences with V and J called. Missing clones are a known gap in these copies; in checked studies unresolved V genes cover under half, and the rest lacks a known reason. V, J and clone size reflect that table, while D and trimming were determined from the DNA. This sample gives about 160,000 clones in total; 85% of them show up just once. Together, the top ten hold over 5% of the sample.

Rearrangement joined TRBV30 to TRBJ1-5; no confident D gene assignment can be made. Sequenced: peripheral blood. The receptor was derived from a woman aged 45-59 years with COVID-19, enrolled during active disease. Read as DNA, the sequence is TGTGCCTGGAGTGTAGGGAGTCAGCCCCAGCATTTT. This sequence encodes CAWSVGSQPQHF.